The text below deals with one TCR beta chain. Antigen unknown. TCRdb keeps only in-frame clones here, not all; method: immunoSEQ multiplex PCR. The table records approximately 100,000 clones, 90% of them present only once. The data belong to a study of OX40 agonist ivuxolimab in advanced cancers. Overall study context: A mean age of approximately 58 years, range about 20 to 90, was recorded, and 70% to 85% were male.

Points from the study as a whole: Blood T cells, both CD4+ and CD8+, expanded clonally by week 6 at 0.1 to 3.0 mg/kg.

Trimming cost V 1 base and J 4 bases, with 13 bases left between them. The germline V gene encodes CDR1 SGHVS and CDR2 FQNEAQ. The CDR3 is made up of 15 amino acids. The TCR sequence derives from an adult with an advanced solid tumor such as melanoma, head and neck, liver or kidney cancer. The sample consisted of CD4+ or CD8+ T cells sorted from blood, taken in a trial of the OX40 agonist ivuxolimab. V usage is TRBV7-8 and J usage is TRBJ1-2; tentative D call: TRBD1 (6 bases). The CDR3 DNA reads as TGTGCCAGCAGCTTAGTGGTCCAGGGGCTCTATGGCTACACCTTC. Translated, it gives CASSLVVQGLYGYTF.